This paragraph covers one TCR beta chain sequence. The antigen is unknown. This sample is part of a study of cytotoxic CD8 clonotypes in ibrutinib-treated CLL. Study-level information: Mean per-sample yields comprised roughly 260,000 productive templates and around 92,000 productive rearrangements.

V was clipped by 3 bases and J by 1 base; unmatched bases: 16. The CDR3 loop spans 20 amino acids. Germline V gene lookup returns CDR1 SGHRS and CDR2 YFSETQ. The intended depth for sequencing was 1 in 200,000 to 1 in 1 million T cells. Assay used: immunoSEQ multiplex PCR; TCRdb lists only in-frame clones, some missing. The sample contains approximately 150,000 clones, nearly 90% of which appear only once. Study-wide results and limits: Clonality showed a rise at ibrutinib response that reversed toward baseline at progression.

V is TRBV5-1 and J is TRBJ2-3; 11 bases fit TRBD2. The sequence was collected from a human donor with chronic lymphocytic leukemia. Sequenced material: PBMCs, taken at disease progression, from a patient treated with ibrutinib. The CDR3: CASSSVPGLAEGRRTDTQYF. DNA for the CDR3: TGCGCCAGCAGCTCCGTGCCGGGACTAGCGGAAGGGAGGCGCACAGATACGCAGTATTTT.